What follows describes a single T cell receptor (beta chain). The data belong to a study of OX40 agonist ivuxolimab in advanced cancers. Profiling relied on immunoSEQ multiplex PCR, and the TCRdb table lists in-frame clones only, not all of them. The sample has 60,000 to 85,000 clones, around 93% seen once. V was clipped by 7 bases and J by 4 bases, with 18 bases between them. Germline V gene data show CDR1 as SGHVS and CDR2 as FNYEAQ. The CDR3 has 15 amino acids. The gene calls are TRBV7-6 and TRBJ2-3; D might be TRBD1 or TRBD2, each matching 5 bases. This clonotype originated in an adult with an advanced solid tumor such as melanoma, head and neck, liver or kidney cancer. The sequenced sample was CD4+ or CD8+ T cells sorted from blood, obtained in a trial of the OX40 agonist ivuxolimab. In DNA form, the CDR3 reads TGTGCCAGCACCGGATTAGCGAGGGGAGCAGATACGCAGTATTTT. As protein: CASTGLARGADTQYF.